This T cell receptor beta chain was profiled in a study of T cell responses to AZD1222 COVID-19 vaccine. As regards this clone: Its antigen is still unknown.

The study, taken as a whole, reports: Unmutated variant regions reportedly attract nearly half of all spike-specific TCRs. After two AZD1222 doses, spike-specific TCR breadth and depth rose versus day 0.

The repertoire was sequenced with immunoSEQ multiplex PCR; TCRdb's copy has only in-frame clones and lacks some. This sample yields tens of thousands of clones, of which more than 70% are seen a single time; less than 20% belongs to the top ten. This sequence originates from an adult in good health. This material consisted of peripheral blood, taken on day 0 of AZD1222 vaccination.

CDR3 loop: CASSPGPAGNTEAFF. CDR3 nucleotide sequence: TGTGCCAGCAGCCCTGGACCGGCCGGGAACACTGAAGCTTTCTTT. The V call is TRBV7-2, the J call TRBJ1-1; D remains ambiguous. Trimming took 5 bases from V and 1 from J, leaving 14 bases between them. The CDR3 totals 15 residues. Germline V lookup: CDR1 SGHTA, CDR2 FQGNSA.